This entry lists 5 T cell receptor beta chains sequenced from one sample in a study of T cells in tumors after PD-1 blockade. Sequencing used immunoSEQ multiplex PCR; TCRdb keeps in-frame clones, though not all of them. The data contain 55,000 to 65,000 clones, roughly 78% of them singletons. The sample in question was PBMCs, obtained before anti-PD-1 treatment. These receptor sequences come from a human donor with basal cell carcinoma.

V and J are TRBV20-1 and TRBJ2-3, with 11 nucleotides matching TRBD2. Germline assignment: CDR1 DFQATT and CDR2 SNEGSKA (reference sequence). CDR3 length equals 14 residues. Trimming cost V 3 bases and J 4 bases; bases outside gene matches: 3. The CDR3 region is CSASTSGGADTQYF. The CDR3 nucleotides are TGCAGTGCTAGTACTAGCGGGGGAGCAGATACGCAGTATTTT.

This rearrangement joins TRBV4-1 to TRBJ2-2; D is unresolved. Germline V gene data show CDR1 as MGHRA and CDR2 as YSYEKL. V was cut by 0 bases and J by 7 bases, with 9 bases left in between. The CDR3 is 14 residues long. As DNA, the CDR3 is TGCGCCAGCAGCCAAGAGTGGGTTAGCGGGGAGCTGTTTTTT. Amino acids: CASSQEWVSGELFF.

The sample holds a few counts of this clone. This chain uses TRBV30 with TRBJ2-1; D tentatively fits TRBD1 or TRBD2 (5 bases each). The germline V gene has CDR1 GTSNPN and CDR2 SVGIG (reference sequence). V was pared by 0 bases and J by 8 bases, with 20 bases between. The CDR3 extends over 16 amino acids. In DNA form, the CDR3 reads TGTGCCTGGAGTGTACAAAGACTCCAGAGGGGTCATGAGCAGTTCTTC. It encodes CAWSVQRLQRGHEQFF.

Written as DNA, the CDR3 is TGTGCCAGCAGCCAAGAAGGGGGCGACTATGGCTACACCTTC. Its protein is CASSQEGGDYGYTF. V is TRBV3-1 (or the pseudogene TRBV3-2) and J is TRBJ1-2; 7 positions agree with TRBD1. V shed 0 bases, J shed 3 bases, and the junction held 1 base outside the gene matches. CDR3 length: 14 residues. The germline V gene encodes CDR1 LGHDT and CDR2 YNNKEL (reference sequence).

This chain links TRBV12-3 or TRBV12-4 with TRBJ1-2, with a weak D call TRBD1 (6 bases). This CDR3 comprises 13 residues. V was cut by 6 bases and J by 4 bases, with 12 bases left in between. CDR3 sequence reads: CASSRTEVYGYTF. CDR3 DNA sequence: TGTGCCAGCAGCCGGACAGAAGTCTATGGCTACACCTTC.